The TCR beta chain described here comes from a study of PD-L1 blockade in urothelial cancer. Described time point: pretreatment peripheral blood. The data were produced by immunoSEQ multiplex PCR, yet TCRdb's version contains in-frame clones alone and is incomplete. In the table there are some 66,000 clones, around 87% of which are singletons. V was clipped by 3 bases and J by 4 bases, with 5 bases between them. The CDR3 runs 12 residues. Germline V gene lookup returns CDR1 KGHSH and CDR2 LQKENI. Sequencing was performed on PBMCs, taken around atezolizumab (anti-PD-L1) treatment. V is TRBV18 and J is TRBJ2-3; D call uncertain. The TCR was taken from a man in his sixties with urothelial cancer. The CDR3, as DNA: TGTGCCAGCTCACCGAGTGCAGATACGCAGTATTTT. This encodes CASSPSADTQYF.